This T cell receptor beta chain was captured in a study of T-cell memory formation after mild COVID-19 (dated by TCRdb to 2020 to 2022). Concerning the study at large: TCR sequence clusters from the two donors were largely donor specific. In a couple of donors, T-cell clones that expanded and contracted after mild COVID-19 were tracked by sequencing TCRalpha and TCRbeta repertoires over time. Two young, previously healthy adult volunteers made up the cohort, one male and one female. Paper-wide results and their limitations: Some responding clones were found in pre-infection memory, which suggests that pre-existing cross-reactive memory T cells took part in the SARS-CoV-2 response. From day 15 to 85, contracting clones showed balanced CD4/CD8 phenotypes, whereas a second wave of clones that expanded from day 15 to 37 leaned towards CD4+. SARS-CoV-2 specificity was not confirmed for the second-wave clones peaking on day 37. Contracting CD4+ clones turned up mainly in the CM and EM memory subsets, whereas EMRA was where CD8+ clones were enriched. Only a couple of mild cases were covered in the study, and larger cohorts including severe cases with pre-infection samples were considered necessary.

Data came from an Illumina NovaSeq 6000. cDNA libraries for TCRalpha and TCRbeta were prepared by 5'RACE using constant-segment primers, with sample barcodes and unique molecular identifiers added. Trizol reagent was used to extract RNA from every sample. Amplification of the libraries took two PCR steps, and the second step added a second sample barcode plus Illumina TruSeq adapters. Sequencing of the libraries was done on an Illumina NovaSeq, producing 2 x 150 bp paired-end reads. On the authors' methods: With migec v1.2.7, reads were demultiplexed and then collapsed into UMI-guided consensus sequences. Using mixcr v2.1.11, UMI consensuses were aligned to TRA and TRB V and J templates and then assembled into clonotypes. Clonotypes were classified as expanded or contracted when called significant by both edgeR and NoisET, with noise models trained on biological replicates. edgeR calls used a false discovery rate-adjusted p below 0.01 and a log2 fold-change threshold of 1. As an exploratory analysis of dynamics, max-normalized trajectories of the 1000 most abundant clonotypes were examined by PCA with hierarchical clustering. The CD4 or CD8 phenotype of responding clones was assigned using the separately sequenced CD4+ and CD8+ repertoires. Starting from the raw public reads, TCRdb applied fastp trimming at Q25, assembled clones with MiXCR and retained in-frame beta chains. All rows with the same CDR3 protein become a single entry with the most common DNA and genes. For this entry, the V and J calls and clone size follow TCRdb and not the study's own pipeline. The sample table records fewer than 5,000 distinct CDR3 sequences; roughly 23% of these occur just once. The ten top clones hold around 2.1% of the sample.

PBMCs were isolated by Ficoll-Paque density gradient centrifugation. This clonotype registers as medium-sized (0.01 to 0.1%) within its sample. Its specific antigen is unknown. Base qualities were left out, and no much larger clone turns up one base away. Reading the germline V gene gives CDR1 SGHVS and CDR2 FNYEAQ. Unmatched junction bases come to 9, with V trimmed by 5 bases and J by 6 bases. CDR3 length: 15 amino acids, cysteine to phenylalanine. The sequence is cut down to CDR3 DNA, 45 bases in frame from base 1. This TCR came from an adult who had mild COVID-19 (a few samples of this study predate the infection). The sample titles of this study are shuffled in the database, so cell type and time point are left out. The specimen sequenced was PBMCs or a T cell subset sorted from them (not recorded which). The chain is assembled from TRBV7-6 and TRBJ1-4; TRBD1 agrees with 7 junctional bases. The DNA is as follows: TGTGCCAGCAGCCCCCAGGGGGGCCTTTATGAAAAACTGTTTTTT. Its translation is CASSPQGGLYEKLFF.